Below, 9 T cell receptor beta chains from the same sample are listed, as sequenced in a study of blood T cells in healthy people across ages. Sample-barcoded 5' priming and a J-beta primer mix drove a second PCR of roughly 7 to 11 cycles. TCRdb fed the 5' RACE reads into MiXCR, producing one record per CDR3 protein. The table lists roughly 560,000 distinct CDR3 sequences, about 24% of them singletons. The same data also contributed to another study, on T cells of mothers and their children.

The sequencing sample was made of blood. The source of these receptors is a boy aged 5-17 years in good health.

This clonotype occurred a few times. The chain combines TRBV4-3 with TRBJ2-7, with 8 bases lining up with TRBD1. V shed 4 bases, J shed 0 bases, and the junction held 11 bases outside the gene matches. The germline V gene has CDR1 LGHNA and CDR2 YSLEER. This CDR3 comprises 17 residues. CDR3 coding DNA: TGCGCCAGCAGCCGCGTTCCGGGACAGGTAAACTCCTACGAGCAGTACTTC. Translating gives CASSRVPGQVNSYEQYF.

V is TRBV2 and J is TRBJ2-7; D remains unclear. This CDR3 is built from 12 residues. Germline V lookup: CDR1 SNHLY, CDR2 FYNNEI. The V gene lost 6 bases and the J gene lost 3 bases, with 9 bases spanning the gap. CDR3 sequence reads: CASRANSYEQYF. DNA of the CDR3: TGTGCCAGCAGAGCTAACAGCTACGAGCAGTACTTC.

For this clonotype: Germline and junction disagree at one end, which may indicate a read error. This chain joins TRBV6-6 and TRBJ2-1; TRBD2 agrees at 9 bases. CDR1 and CDR2 (germline): MNHNY, SVGAGI (reference sequence). The CDR3 consists of 15 residues. CDR3 loop: CASTEGLAAYNEQFF. The CDR3 region has the DNA TGTGCCAGCACCGAGGGACTAGCCGCCTACAATGAGCAATTCTTC.

As regards this clonotype: One end of the junction varies from germline; a read error may be responsible. This chain connects TRBV3-1 to TRBJ2-1; 7 positions match TRBD2. CDR3 length equals 16 residues. CDR1 and CDR2 (germline): LGHDT, YNNKEL (reference sequence). As DNA, the CDR3 is TGTGCCGGCAGTAAAGCCTCCGGGGGGATTTACAATGAGCAGTTCTTC. It translates to CAGSKASGGIYNEQFF.

This clonotype was recorded a few times. This sequence joins TRBV29-1 and TRBJ2-7; 9 nucleotides agree with TRBD2. This CDR3 contains 14 residues. J gave up 3 bases and V 5 bases, and 8 bases lay outside the gene matches. Germline loops: CDR1 SQVTM, CDR2 ANQGSEA. The CDR3 spells CSVTYSGSLYEQYF. The DNA for the CDR3 is TGCAGCGTTACCTATAGCGGGAGTCTCTACGAGCAGTACTTC.

This clonotype showed up many times. The chain is built from TRBV29-1 and TRBJ1-2; possible D gene TRBD1, 5 bases. V shed 7 bases and J shed 6 bases, with 15 bases lying between them. The CDR3 has 12 amino acids. Germline lookup yields CDR1 SQVTM and CDR2 ANQGSEA. In DNA, the CDR3 is TGCAGCGGAGAACGGGGACCGGATGGCTACACCTTC. It translates to CSGERGPDGYTF.

This rearrangement joins TRBV11-3 to TRBJ2-1, with D hard to call. In germline, CDR1 is SGHNT, CDR2 YENEEA. The CDR3 sequence is 12 residues long. Trimming took off 9 bases at V and 3 bases at J, with 9 bases between the two ends. In DNA, the CDR3 is TGTGCCAGTGTTTTGGGCTACAATGAGCAGTTCTTC. Translation: CASVLGYNEQFF. The full variable domain, completed using reference TRBV11-3 and TRBJ2-1, is EAGVVQSPRYKIIEKKQPVAFWCNPISGHNTLYWYLQNLGQGPELLIRYENEEAVDDSQLPKDRFSAERLKGVDSTLKIQPAELGDSAVYLCASVLGYNEQFFGPGTRLTVL.

This chain links TRBV7-2 with TRBJ1-3, with D unclear. Looked up from germline, CDR1 is SGHTA and CDR2 is FQGNSA. This CDR3 contains 13 residues. Trimming left V 5 bases short and J 4 bases short, with 9 bases between. The CDR3 coding sequence is TGTGCCAGCAGCCTGACGAAAGGAAACACCATATATTTT. It encodes CASSLTKGNTIYF.

The rearrangement joins TRBV3-1 to TRBJ2-5; possibly TRBD1 for D (5 bases). This CDR3 contains 13 residues. V was shortened by 4 bases and J by 4 bases, with 10 bases between the two germline ends. From germline, CDR1 is LGHDT and CDR2 YNNKEL (reference sequence). The CDR3 loop reads CASSPRRGETQYF. The CDR3 DNA reads as TGTGCCAGCAGCCCCCGTAGGGGAGAGACCCAGTACTTC.